The 11 T cell receptor beta chains below were found in one sample sequenced in a study of T cell responses to AZD1222 COVID-19 vaccine (dated by TCRdb to 2020 to 2023). Receptors were amplified or captured by the immunoSEQ multiplex PCR assay. In TCRdb, the immuneACCESS table is reduced to in-frame sequences with V and J assigned. These tables do not hold every clone; where another copy was compared, an unresolved V gene accounts for under half, and the others remain unexplained. Present in this sample are about 140,000 clones, about 88% of which were seen just once. In total, the top ten clones hold approximately 4.5% of the sample. The sample's time point, from its label and the paper: baseline before first vaccination. The specimen comprised peripheral blood, sampled on day 0 of AZD1222 vaccination. Source of these receptors: an adult in good health.

This clone occurred a few times. The V call is TRBV29-1, the J call TRBJ2-3, with TRBD2 identical over 8 bases. J was trimmed by 4 bases and V by 5 bases; bases with no gene match: 11. Germline-derived CDR1 and CDR2 are SQVTM and ANQGSEA. The CDR3 length is 15 residues. The CDR3 loop is CSVSVGRGESDTQYF. Written as DNA, the CDR3 is TGCAGCGTTTCGGTCGGGAGGGGAGAGTCAGATACGCAGTATTTT.

The chain carries TRBV7-8 and TRBJ1-1, with TRBD1 matching over 9 bases. This CDR3 comprises 15 residues. The germline gives CDR1 SGHVS, CDR2 FQNEAQ. J was trimmed by 0 bases and V by 4 bases; bases with no gene match: 3. CDR3 region: CASSSGTGLNTEAFF. For the CDR3, the DNA is TGTGCCAGCAGCTCCGGGACAGGGCTGAACACTGAAGCTTTCTTT.

In the case of this clone: Germline and junction disagree at one end, which may indicate a read error. The chain carries TRBV6-1 and TRBJ2-1, with 7 bases that match TRBD2. Germline values: CDR1 MNHNS, CDR2 SASEGT. The CDR3 consists of 15 residues. CDR3 DNA sequence: TGTGCCAGCAGGGAAGGGCTAGCGGTTTACAATGAGCAGTTCTTC. Translating gives CASREGLAVYNEQFF.

The chain links TRBV19 to TRBJ2-3, with D unresolved. Trimming removed 2 bases at V and 0 bases at J, with 9 bases between. The germline CDR1 and CDR2 sequences are LNHDA and SQIVND (reference sequence). The CDR3 loop spans 15 amino acids. This CDR3 is CASSITGISTDTQYF. The CDR3 coding sequence is TGTGCCAGTAGTATAACTGGGATTAGCACAGATACGCAGTATTTT.

DNA of the CDR3: TGTGCCTGGGAAGAGACCGCCTCATCATGGTCACCCCTCCACTTT. The encoded protein is CAWEETASSWSPLHF. This sequence joins TRBV30 and TRBJ1-6; D remains unclear. Germline lookup yields CDR1 GTSNPN and CDR2 SVGIG (reference sequence). V was cut by 5 bases and J by 10 bases, with 21 bases left in between. There are 15 residues in the CDR3.

The J gene is TRBJ2-4, the V gene TRBV5-1; D perhaps matches TRBD2 (7 bases). There are 17 residues in the CDR3. With 4 bases removed from V and 0 bases from J, the gap between germline ends came to 17 bases. From germline, CDR1 is SGHRS and CDR2 YFSETQ. This CDR3 is CASSPPGGPLAKNIQYF. DNA for the CDR3: TGCGCCAGCAGCCCTCCCGGGGGGCCTCTAGCCAAAAACATTCAGTACTTC.

The J gene is TRBJ2-2, the V gene TRBV6-4, with D tentatively TRBD1 (5 bases). V was clipped by 5 bases and J by 4 bases, with 11 bases between them. The CDR3 sequence is 14 residues long. CDR1 and CDR2 (germline): MRHNA, SNTAGT. CDR3 in DNA: TGTGCCAGCAGTTCGGCCAGGGTCACCGGGGAGCTGTTTTTT. Translation gives CASSSARVTGELFF.

V and J are TRBV19 and TRBJ2-2; the D gene is possibly TRBD2 (6 bases). In germline, CDR1 is LNHDA, CDR2 SQIVND (reference sequence). V was cut by 7 bases and J by 2 bases, with 17 bases left in between. This CDR3 contains 16 residues. CDR3 sequence reads: CASKSAGSSNTGELFF. CDR3 nucleotides: TGTGCCAGTAAAAGCGCGGGGTCTTCCAACACCGGGGAGCTGTTTTTT.

The chain is built from TRBV7-3 and TRBJ2-1; the D gene is possibly TRBD2 (6 bases). The V gene lost 0 bases and the J gene lost 6 bases, with 9 bases spanning the gap. CDR1 SGHTA and CDR2 FQGTGA come from the germline V gene. The CDR3 is 14 amino acids. CDR3 sequence: CASSLTRERNEQFF. The DNA of the CDR3 is TGTGCCAGCAGCTTAACCCGGGAGCGCAATGAGCAGTTCTTC.

The chain employs TRBV5-5 and TRBJ2-5; D gene uncertain. The CDR3 consists of 13 residues. Germline V gene data show CDR1 as SGHKS and CDR2 as YYEKEE (reference sequence). The ends were cut back, 2 bases at V and 1 base at J, with 6 bases in the middle. CDR3: CASSFYSQETQYF. In nucleotides, the CDR3 is TGTGCCAGCAGCTTTTACAGCCAAGAGACCCAGTACTTC.

The J gene is TRBJ2-5, the V gene TRBV27; the match to TRBD2 covers 13 bases. Trimming cost V 5 bases and J 4 bases; bases outside gene matches: 10. The CDR3 sequence is 17 residues long. Germline V lookup: CDR1 MNHEY, CDR2 SMNVEV (reference sequence). DNA for the CDR3: TGTGCCAGCAGTCCGAGATCACTAGCGGGGGGGCGAGAGACCCAGTACTTC. Translating it yields CASSPRSLAGGRETQYF.